One and the same sample provided the 17 T cell receptor beta chains below, sequenced in a study of blood T cell repertoires in COVID-19. Profiled with immunoSEQ multiplex PCR; TCRdb holds only in-frame clones, not every one. There are about 120,000 clones in the sample; approximately 82% occur only once, and about 2.2% lies in the top ten. The sequenced material came from peripheral blood. The source of these receptors is a man aged 25-45 years with acute or convalescent COVID-19.

The gene calls are TRBV4-2 and TRBJ2-5; 7 nucleotides line up with TRBD2. CDR3 length equals 16 residues. The V and J ends lost 4 bases and 5 bases, in that order; junction bases with no gene match: 13. Germline V gene lookup returns CDR1 LGHNA and CDR2 YNFKEQ. DNA of the CDR3: TGTGCCAGCAGCCGGTACTTGACTAGCTCCCGTGAGACCCAGTACTTC. Protein sequence: CASSRYLTSSRETQYF.

The chain carries TRBV2 and TRBJ1-6, with 10 bases matching TRBD1. Germline trimming cut 5 bases from V and 6 bases from J; bases unmatched to any gene: 1. The germline gives CDR1 SNHLY, CDR2 FYNNEI. The CDR3 length is 14 residues. This CDR3 is CASSRDRGNSPLHF. The CDR3 DNA reads as TGTGCCAGCAGTAGGGACAGGGGTAATTCACCCCTCCACTTT. Filled out from reference TRBV2 and TRBJ1-6, the complete variable domain reads EPEVTQTPSHQVTQMGQEVILRCVPISNHLYFYWYRQILGQKVEFLVSFYNNEISEKSEIFDDQFSVERPDGSNFTLKIRSTKLEDSAMYFCASSRDRGNSPLHFGNGTRLTVT.

The V gene is TRBV6-2 or TRBV6-3, the J gene TRBJ2-1, with D maybe TRBD1 (5 bases). Trimming left V 3 bases short and J 9 bases short, with 12 bases between. The CDR3 is made up of 13 amino acids. Germline values: CDR1 MNHEY, CDR2 SVGEGT. CDR3 sequence reads: CASSYGAISEQFF. For the CDR3, the DNA is TGTGCCAGCAGTTATGGGGCTATTAGTGAGCAGTTCTTC.

The chain combines TRBV6-1 with TRBJ2-2; 11 bases are a match to TRBD2. The J segment lost 2 bases and the V segment lost 2 bases, leaving 4 bases of the junction unmatched. CDR3 length: 17 amino acids. Germline V gene lookup returns CDR1 MNHNS and CDR2 SASEGT. The CDR3, as DNA: TGTGCCAGCAGTGAAATACTAGCGGGAGAAAACACCGGGGAGCTGTTTTTT. This encodes CASSEILAGENTGELFF.

The chain couples TRBV7-9 to TRBJ2-7, with a weak D call TRBD2 (5 bases). The CDR3 is 13 residues long. The ends were cut back, 7 bases at V and 6 bases at J, with 16 bases in the middle. Looked up from germline, CDR1 is SEHNR and CDR2 is FQNEAQ (reference sequence). CDR3 coding DNA: TGTGCCAGCACCCCGGAGGTGTTGGGCGAGCAGTACTTC. Translating gives CASTPEVLGEQYF.

The DNA for the CDR3 is TGTGCCATCCGAAAGAGGATCGGTGGAGGATCCAATGAGCAGTTCTTC. It encodes CAIRKRIGGGSNEQFF. The chain links TRBV7-3 to TRBJ2-1; tentatively, D is TRBD2 (5 bases). Trimming removed 10 bases at V and 6 bases at J, with 25 bases between. Germline V gene lookup returns CDR1 SGHTA and CDR2 FQGTGA. The CDR3 is made up of 16 amino acids.

The chain joins TRBV5-5 to TRBJ2-7, with a possible D match to TRBD2 (5 bases). The germline V and J ends were trimmed by 0 bases and 3 bases, with 10 bases remaining between them. The CDR3 extends over 14 amino acids. Per germline, CDR1 SGHKS and CDR2 YYEKEE (reference sequence). CDR3 sequence reads: CASSLGEGFYEQYV. The CDR3 DNA reads TGTGCCAGCAGCTTGGGAGAGGGTTTCTACGAGCAGTACGTC.

This chain connects TRBV7-2 to TRBJ2-7, with TRBD2 matching over 11 bases. With V trimmed by 5 bases and J by 3 bases, 6 bases remained unmatched. Germline CDR1 is SGHTA and CDR2 is FQGNSA. This CDR3 spans 15 amino acids. In nucleotides, the CDR3 is TGTGCCAGCAGCACAACTAGCGGGGGAAACTACGAGCAGTACTTC. Translation: CASSTTSGGNYEQYF.

The chain is built from TRBV4-1 and TRBJ1-6; D is possibly TRBD1 (5 bases). This CDR3 is built from 17 residues. Germline CDR1 is MGHRA and CDR2 is YSYEKL. The V end was cut by 0 bases, the J end by 6 bases, with 15 bases between. The CDR3 loop reads CASSQDRGRGINSPLHF. CDR3 DNA sequence: TGCGCCAGCAGCCAAGATCGGGGGAGAGGGATTAATTCACCCCTCCACTTT.

This rearrangement joins TRBV29-1 to TRBJ2-7; 7 bases are shared with TRBD1. Germline CDR1 is SQVTM and CDR2 is ANQGSEA. The CDR3 covers 14 residues. Trimming cost V 6 bases and J 0 bases; bases outside gene matches: 8. The CDR3 sequence: CSVQDRPFSYEQYF. The CDR3 region has the DNA TGCAGCGTCCAGGACAGGCCCTTCTCCTACGAGCAGTACTTC.

The chain couples TRBV11-1 to TRBJ2-1, with 9 bases matching TRBD2. The CDR3 is made up of 17 amino acids. CDR1 is SGHAT, CDR2 FQDESV, per germline (reference sequence). V lost 0 bases, J lost 6 bases, and 9 bases stayed unmatched. This chain's CDR3 is CASSLAMGLALGNEQFF. For the CDR3, the DNA is TGTGCCAGCAGCTTAGCTATGGGACTAGCACTGGGCAATGAGCAGTTCTTC.

The rearrangement joins TRBV29-1 to TRBJ2-6; D uncertain. Per germline, CDR1 SQVTM and CDR2 ANQGSEA. Trimming shortened V by 1 base and J by 4 bases, and 11 bases separated the two germline ends. The CDR3 has 15 amino acids. The CDR3 nucleotides are TGCAGCGTTGAAGGAGGTATCGCAGGGGCCAACGTCCTGACTTTC. It codes for CSVEGGIAGANVLTF.

CDR3 sequence (DNA): TGCGCCAGCAGCTTGGGGCAGGGTTCCCGCACAGATACGCAGTATTTT. Amino acid sequence: CASSLGQGSRTDTQYF. The gene calls are TRBV5-1 and TRBJ2-3; TRBD1 is a possible D gene (5 bases). This CDR3 spans 16 amino acids. Germline CDR1 is SGHRS and CDR2 is YFSETQ. V lost 0 bases to trimming and J lost 1 base, with 12 bases between them.

The chain couples TRBV4-3 to TRBJ1-2; the match to TRBD1 covers 7 bases. CDR3 length: 12 amino acids. In germline, CDR1 is LGHNA, CDR2 YSLEER. V dropped 4 bases and J dropped 6; count of bases not matched to a gene: 2. The CDR3, as DNA: TGCGCCAGCAGCCTTACAGGGGATGGCTACACCTTC. Encoded protein: CASSLTGDGYTF.

This sequence joins TRBV30 and TRBJ2-2; TRBD1 is a possible D gene (5 bases). V shed 2 bases and J shed 4 bases, with 5 bases lying between them. Germline CDR1 and CDR2: GTSNPN and SVGIG (reference sequence). This CDR3 has 12 residues. The CDR3: CAWSQGTGELFF. The CDR3 nucleotides are TGTGCCTGGAGTCAGGGCACCGGGGAGCTGTTTTTT.

The rearrangement links TRBV6-5 to TRBJ1-5; tentatively, D is TRBD1 (6 bases). V lost 6 bases and J lost 0, with 9 bases in between. CDR1 and CDR2 from the germline V gene are MNHEY and SVGAGI. The CDR3 is 14 residues long. As DNA, the CDR3 is TGTGCCAGCAGCCGACAGGTTAGCAATCAGCCCCAGCATTTT. Translating it yields CASSRQVSNQPQHF.

The gene calls are TRBV12-3 or TRBV12-4 and TRBJ2-1, with 9 bases fitting TRBD2. V trimming: 2 bases; J trimming: 10 bases; junction bases outside the gene matches: 3. There are 13 residues in the CDR3. CDR3 coding DNA: TGTGCCAGCAGTTTATCCCTAGCGGGGGAGCAGTTCTTC. This translates into CASSLSLAGEQFF.